A single sample gave rise to the 17 T cell receptor beta chains below, sequenced in a study of blood T cells in healthy people across ages. A second about 6 to 12 cycle PCR used barcoded and J-beta primers. One entry per CDR3 protein, called by TCRdb with MiXCR from the 5' RACE reads. The sample contains some 1.4 million distinct CDR3 sequences, approximately 38% of which appear only once. The sequencing input was blood. The receptors come from a woman aged 18 to 35 in good health.

The chain carries TRBV2 and TRBJ1-5, with unresolved D. The V gene's germline CDR1 is SNHLY and CDR2 FYNNEI. The CDR3 is 14 amino acids. V dropped 2 bases and J dropped 4 bases, with 9 bases sitting between them. CDR3 sequence (DNA): TGTGCCAGCAGTGAACGACTAGGGAATCAGCCCCAGCATTTT. Translation: CASSERLGNQPQHF.

Points on this clonotype: A much larger clone differs by one base, so this may be a read error. The V gene is TRBV7-9, the J gene TRBJ1-2; 7 bases match TRBD1. Germline CDR1 and CDR2: SEHNR and FQNEAQ (reference sequence). CDR3 length: 13 amino acids. The CDR3 DNA follows: TGTGCCAGCAGCCCACAGGGGCACTATGACTACACCTTC. This encodes CASSPQGHYDYTF.

The V gene is TRBV20-1, the J gene TRBJ1-5, with D tentatively TRBD1 (6 bases). This CDR3 has 15 residues. Trimming removed 6 bases at V and 1 base at J, with 16 bases between. Germline CDR1 is DFQATT and CDR2 is SNEGSKA (reference sequence). The CDR3 sequence: CSATEGGLSNQPQHF. The CDR3 nucleotides read TGCAGTGCCACCGAGGGGGGATTGAGCAATCAGCCCCAGCATTTT.

The chain is built from TRBV6-1 and TRBJ1-2; no clear D. Trimming shortened V by 3 bases and J by 4 bases, and 15 bases separated the two germline ends. The CDR3 has 15 residues. From germline, CDR1 is MNHNS and CDR2 SASEGT. CDR3 DNA sequence: TGTGCCAGCAGTGATTGGGGTGGACGGGTCTATGGCTACACCTTC. Protein product: CASSDWGGRVYGYTF.

A few counts support this clonotype. The chain couples TRBV20-1 to TRBJ2-2; perhaps TRBD2 as D (6 bases). CDR1 is DFQATT and CDR2 is SNEGSKA in the germline V gene (reference sequence). V lost 5 bases and J 1 base, leaving 11 bases between the germline ends. The CDR3 sequence is 14 residues long. The CDR3 DNA sequence: TGCAGTGCTGCCGGGACTTTGAACACCGGGGAGCTGTTTTTT. Translated, it gives CSAAGTLNTGELFF.

The rearrangement joins TRBV4-2 to TRBJ2-1; D gene uncertain. The CDR3 is 16 residues long. CDR1 LGHNA and CDR2 YNFKEQ come from the germline V gene. V lost 1 base, J lost 0 bases, and 10 bases lay in between. The chain's CDR3 is CASSQGPASSYNEQFF. The CDR3 DNA reads as TGTGCCAGCAGCCAAGGTCCAGCCAGCTCCTACAATGAGCAGTTCTTC.

The gene calls are TRBV12-3 or TRBV12-4 and TRBJ2-5; 9 nucleotides agree with TRBD2. V was pared by 5 bases and J by 4 bases, with 8 bases of the junction left unmatched. The CDR3 is 15 amino acids. CDR3 region: CASSRAGGPRETQYF. CDR3 sequence (DNA): TGTGCCAGCAGTCGCGCGGGGGGGCCTAGAGAGACCCAGTACTTC.

V usage is TRBV9 and J usage is TRBJ1-4, with 9 bases lining up with TRBD1. V shed 3 bases, J shed 6 bases, and the junction held 6 bases outside the gene matches. Germline CDR1 and CDR2: SGDLS and YYNGEE. The CDR3 is 15 residues long. The DNA of the CDR3 is TGTGCCAGCAGCGGGGCCGGACAGGGGTATGAAAAACTGTTTTTT. Protein product: CASSGAGQGYEKLFF.

There are a few counts of this clonotype. This rearrangement joins TRBV7-9 to TRBJ2-1, with TRBD2 matching over 7 bases. Looked up from germline, CDR1 is SEHNR and CDR2 is FQNEAQ (reference sequence). The CDR3 consists of 15 residues. Losses at the gene ends were 4 bases for V and 0 bases for J; bases not matched to a gene: 3. As DNA, the CDR3 is TGTGCCAGCAGCTATGCGGGGGACTCCTACAATGAGCAGTTCTTC. Encoded protein: CASSYAGDSYNEQFF. Full variable domain (outside the CDR3, taken from reference TRBV7-9 and TRBJ2-1): DTGVSQNPRHKITKRGQNVTFRCDPISEHNRLYWYRQTLGQGPEFLTYFQNEAQLEKSRLLSDRFSAERPKGSFSTLEIQRTEQGDSAMYLCASSYAGDSYNEQFFGPGTRLTVL.

The V gene is TRBV9, the J gene TRBJ1-1, with D hard to call. This CDR3 contains 13 residues. V shed 0 bases and J shed 4 bases, with 7 bases lying between them. Germline CDR1 reads SGDLS; CDR2 reads YYNGEE. Here the CDR3 DNA reads TGTGCCAGCAGCGTAGTGGGTCTCACTGAAGCTTTCTTT. It translates to CASSVVGLTEAFF.

V gene TRBV28 combines with J gene TRBJ2-2; tentative D call: TRBD2 (5 bases). The V and J ends lost 3 bases and 5 bases respectively, with 10 bases between them. The CDR3 length is 14 residues. Germline V gene data show CDR1 as MDHEN and CDR2 as SYDVKM. DNA of the CDR3: TGTGCCAGCAGTTTTCGGGGTCGGACCGGGGAGCTGTTTTTT. Its protein is CASSFRGRTGELFF. The full variable domain, rest sourced from reference TRBV28 and TRBJ2-2, is DVKVTQSSRYLVKRTGEKVFLECVQDMDHENMFWYRQDPGLGLRLIYFSYDVKMKEKGDIPEGYSVSREKKERFSLILESASTNQTSMYLCASSFRGRTGELFFGEGSRLTVL.

The gene calls are TRBV15 and TRBJ2-7; 11 bases align to TRBD1. Germline V CDR1 and CDR2: LNHNV, YYDKDF (reference sequence). The CDR3 is 16 residues long. The ends lost 0 bases at V and 6 bases at J; junction bases unmatched: 7. The CDR3 DNA sequence: TGTGCCACCAGCAGAGATCCAGGGACAGGGGGAGTCGAGCAGTACTTC. The encoded protein is CATSRDPGTGGVEQYF.

The rearrangement uses TRBV6-1 and TRBJ2-4, with TRBD1 as a possible D gene (5 bases). The J call may be in error: the DNA end matches TRBJ2-7 better. This CDR3 has 15 residues. Per the germline V gene, CDR1 is MNHNS and CDR2 is SASEGT. This CDR3 reads CASRAADSTPYEQYF. In DNA form, the CDR3 reads TGTGCCAGCAGAGCCGCCGACAGTACTCCCTACGAGCAGTACTTC.

This chain uses TRBV30 with TRBJ1-5; D is unclear. In germline, CDR1 is GTSNPN, CDR2 SVGIG (reference sequence). CDR3 size: 14 residues. The ends were cut back, 3 bases at V and 2 bases at J, with 11 bases in the middle. CDR3 bases: TGTGCCTGGAGCGATGGTCAGGGCAATCAGCCCCAGCATTTT. Protein sequence: CAWSDGQGNQPQHF.

The chain has TRBV6-6 and TRBJ1-2, with 8 bases lining up with TRBD1. Unmatched junction bases numbered 13, after V lost 5 bases and J lost 5 bases. Germline CDR1 reads MNHNY; CDR2 reads SVGAGI (reference sequence). The CDR3 is 16 amino acids. Written as DNA, the CDR3 is TGTGCCAGCAGTAGACAGGGGACCTTTTTTTTGTATGGCTACACCTTC. Translation: CASSRQGTFFLYGYTF.

V gene TRBV5-6 combines with J gene TRBJ2-5, with 15 bases lining up with TRBD2. The J call may be wrong; the DNA end is better matched by TRBJ2-7. Germline V gene data show CDR1 as SGHDT and CDR2 as YYEEEE. The CDR3 is 18 residues long. In DNA, the CDR3 is TGTGCCAGCAGCGGTGGGACTAGCGGGAGGTTCTCACCTTACGAGCAGTACTTC. This gives the protein CASSGGTSGRFSPYEQYF.

The chain links TRBV20-1 to TRBJ2-7, with D possibly matching TRBD2 (5 bases). Germline lookup yields CDR1 DFQATT and CDR2 SNEGSKA (reference sequence). Trimming stripped 2 bases from V and 6 bases from J, with 14 bases between. The CDR3 has 13 residues. CDR3 bases: TGCAGTGCTAGACACAGCGGAGCTGGCGAGCAGTACTTC. Translating it yields CSARHSGAGEQYF.